The 21 T cell receptor beta chains given below trace back to one sample, sequenced in a study of shared clonotypes between healthy human individuals. Assay used: immunoSEQ multiplex PCR; TCRdb lists only in-frame clones, some missing. The sample includes roughly 1,100,000 clones, roughly 70% seen only once; the top ten take nearly 1.5%. Sequencing used memory CD4+ T cells sorted from blood. Subset meaning: CD45RA-negative fraction. Receptors were obtained from a man between 18 and 35 years old in good health.

This chain joins TRBV14 and TRBJ1-1; D may be TRBD1 (6 bases). Trimming stripped 7 bases from V and 4 bases from J, with 13 bases between. Germline V gene sequence: CDR1 SGHDN, CDR2 FVKESK. The CDR3 consists of 13 residues. The CDR3 is CASNWGGGTEAFF. The CDR3 coding sequence is TGTGCCAGCAACTGGGGAGGGGGCACTGAAGCTTTCTTT.

Worth noting for this clone: Other DNA sequences in this sample translate to the same CDR3. This sequence joins TRBV5-1 and TRBJ1-4, with D unclear. V was trimmed by 4 bases and J by 2 bases, leaving 6 bases between them. This CDR3 region has 13 residues. CDR1 is SGHRS and CDR2 is YFSETQ in the germline V gene. The DNA of the CDR3 is TGCGCCAGCAGCGAGTCTACTAATGAAAAACTGTTTTTT. Protein product: CASSESTNEKLFF. The full variable domain, rest sourced from reference TRBV5-1 and TRBJ1-4, is KAGVTQTPRYLIKTRGQQVTLSCSPISGHRSVSWYQQTPGQGLQFLFEYFSETQRNKGNFPGRFSGRQFSNSRSEMNVSTLELGDSALYLCASSESTNEKLFFGSGTQLSVL.

This chain connects TRBV7-9 to TRBJ2-5, with D unresolved. Germline values: CDR1 SEHNR, CDR2 FQNEAQ (reference sequence). V lost 6 bases, J lost 1 base, and 12 bases lay in between. This CDR3 is 14 amino acids long. DNA for the CDR3: TGTGCCAGCAGAGGTACAGAGATCCAAGAGACCCAGTACTTC. It is translated as CASRGTEIQETQYF.

This clone occurred many times. The CDR3 nucleotides read TGCGCCAGCAGCCATCAGGGGAACACTGAAGCTTTCTTT. Its translation is CASSHQGNTEAFF. The chain links TRBV4-1 to TRBJ1-1, with a weak D call TRBD1 (5 bases). Per the germline V gene, CDR1 is MGHRA and CDR2 is YSYEKL. Trimming pared 3 bases from V and 1 base from J, leaving 6 bases between. The length of the CDR3 is 13 residues.

At least ten counts were recorded for this clone. This chain joins TRBV11-1 and TRBJ2-5; 9 bases align to TRBD1. CDR1 is SGHAT, CDR2 FQDESV, per germline (reference sequence). Trimming cost V 3 bases and J 4 bases; bases outside gene matches: 0. The CDR3 is 13 residues long. CDR3 nucleotides: TGTGCCAGCAGCTTGGACAGGGGAGAGACCCAGTACTTC. It yields the protein CASSLDRGETQYF.

This clone was recorded once. This chain uses TRBV5-6 with TRBJ1-1; 11 bases match TRBD1. Germline V lookup: CDR1 SGHDT, CDR2 YYEEEE. The CDR3 is made up of 15 amino acids. The V gene end was trimmed by 4 bases and the J gene end by 4 bases; junction bases not matched to a gene: 6. This chain's CDR3 is CASSPTGTGGTEAFF. The CDR3 nucleotides are TGTGCCAGCAGCCCGACCGGGACAGGGGGCACTGAAGCTTTCTTT.

This clone was counted only a few times. The V gene is TRBV9, the J gene TRBJ2-2; possibly TRBD1 for D (6 bases). This CDR3 spans 15 amino acids. Germline CDR1 and CDR2: SGDLS and YYNGEE. The V and J ends lost 5 bases and 4 bases respectively, with 15 bases between them. The CDR3 reads CASRAGAGVTGELFF. CDR3 nucleotides: TGTGCCAGCAGGGCCGGGGCAGGGGTCACCGGGGAGCTGTTTTTT.

The V call is TRBV29-1, the J call TRBJ2-1; TRBD2 aligns across 8 bases. J lost 4 bases, V lost 2 bases, and 10 bases had no gene match. This CDR3 has 16 amino acids. Germline values: CDR1 SQVTM, CDR2 ANQGSEA. DNA of the CDR3: TGCAGCGTTGAATCCGTATGGCGGGGGGATTACAATGAGCAGTTCTTC. The encoded protein is CSVESVWRGDYNEQFF.

This clone was detected only a few times. The chain recombines TRBV7-8 with TRBJ2-5, with D perhaps TRBD1 or TRBD2 (6 bases each). Germline V gene data show CDR1 as SGHVS and CDR2 as FQNEAQ. The V end lost 5 bases, the J end lost 7 bases, and 14 bases lay between the germline ends. The CDR3 is 13 amino acids. CDR3 residues: CASSSRGVGTQYF. In DNA form, the CDR3 reads TGTGCCAGCAGCAGTAGGGGGGTGGGGACCCAGTACTTC.

The V call is TRBV1, the J call TRBJ2-3; the DNA was not used to check the table's D call, TRBD2. TRBV1 corresponds to a pseudogene. The CDR3 is 18 amino acids. The CDR3 reads CTSSQDWASGYSTDTQYF. CDR3 nucleotide sequence: TGCACCAGCAGCCAAGATTGGGCTAGCGGGTATAGCACAGATACGCAGTATTTT.

Only one count was recorded for this clone. This sequence joins TRBV6-5 and TRBJ2-3, with no clear D. Looked up from germline, CDR1 is MNHEY and CDR2 is SVGAGI. This CDR3 spans 12 amino acids. V lost 8 bases, J lost 6 bases, and 12 bases lay in between. CDR3 coding DNA: TGTGCCAGCGGTTCATCGGCGGATACGCAGTATTTT. Translated: CASGSSADTQYF.

This clone was seen many times. The chain employs TRBV4-3 and TRBJ1-6; TRBD1 might be the D (5 bases). This CDR3 region has 16 residues. V lost 0 bases and J 8 bases, leaving 14 bases between the germline ends. CDR1 is LGHNA, CDR2 YSLEER, per germline. For the CDR3, the DNA is TGCGCCAGCAGCCAAGATCTCGGGACCGGTTATTCACCCCTCCACTTT. It yields the protein CASSQDLGTGYSPLHF.

The V gene is TRBV7-6, the J gene TRBJ1-1; tentative D call: TRBD1 (5 bases). The CDR3 has 13 amino acids. The V and J ends lost 5 bases and 4 bases respectively, with 11 bases between them. Germline V CDR1 and CDR2: SGHVS, FNYEAQ. In nucleotides, the CDR3 is TGTGCCAGCAGCATTAGGAGGGGCACTGAAGCTTTCTTT. Encoded protein: CASSIRRGTEAFF.

The V call is TRBV15, the J call TRBJ1-5; a weak D match, TRBD1 (5 bases). The V gene's germline CDR1 is LNHNV and CDR2 YYDKDF (reference sequence). Deletions cut 2 bases from V and 2 bases from J, with 16 bases between. There are 17 residues in the CDR3. The CDR3 bases are TGTGCCACCAGCAGACAGGGAATGGGATTGGGCAATCAGCCCCAGCATTTT. This gives the protein CATSRQGMGLGNQPQHF.

V gene TRBV2 combines with J gene TRBJ1-1; unclear D gene. Germline V gives CDR1 SNHLY, CDR2 FYNNEI. The CDR3 has 11 residues. Trimming took off 7 bases at V and 8 bases at J, with 11 bases between the two ends. The DNA of the CDR3 is TGTGCCAGCATCGCTGGGGTGGAAGCTTTCTTT. Amino acid sequence: CASIAGVEAFF.

The chain joins TRBV9 to TRBJ2-3, with D perhaps TRBD2 (5 bases). The CDR3 sequence is 16 residues long. Trimming removed 0 bases from V and 2 bases from J, with 13 bases in between. CDR1 and CDR2 from the germline V gene are SGDLS and YYNGEE. The CDR3 region is CASSVAPGSFTDTQYF. CDR3 DNA sequence: TGTGCCAGCAGCGTAGCTCCGGGGTCTTTCACAGATACGCAGTATTTT.

The CDR3 region has the DNA TGCGCCAGCAGCCGTACCGGGGAAACTAGCACAGATACGCAGTATTTT. Translated, it gives CASSRTGETSTDTQYF. The chain employs TRBV4-1 and TRBJ2-3, with D possibly matching TRBD2 (5 bases). Germline values: CDR1 MGHRA, CDR2 YSYEKL. Trimming left V 4 bases short and J 0 bases short, with 14 bases between. This CDR3 contains 16 residues.

This clone was seen a single time. The chain recombines TRBV10-3 with TRBJ1-2, with 7 bases lining up with TRBD1. Germline values: CDR1 ENHRY, CDR2 SYGVKD. The CDR3 has 14 residues. The trim removed 0 bases at V and 8 bases at J, leaving 6 bases unmatched. Here the CDR3 DNA reads TGTGCCATCAGTGAGTCGTTAACAGGGGAAGGCTACACCTTC. Translation: CAISESLTGEGYTF.

The gene calls are TRBV12-5 and TRBJ2-7, with a weak D call TRBD1 (6 bases). The CDR3 sequence is 14 residues long. Trimming removed 5 bases from V and 3 bases from J, with 14 bases in between. The germline gives CDR1 LGHNT, CDR2 FRNRAP. Written as DNA, the CDR3 is TGTGCTAGTGGTCCCCCGACAGGCCTCTACGAGCAGTACTTC. It specifies CASGPPTGLYEQYF.

This clone has only a few counts. Other DNA variants within this sample encode the same CDR3. The chain couples TRBV9 to TRBJ2-7, with D unresolved. The CDR3 is 13 residues long. The germline V gene encodes CDR1 SGDLS and CDR2 YYNGEE. V was pared by 2 bases and J by 1 base, with 7 bases between. Here the CDR3 reads CASSVEPSYEQYF. CDR3 DNA: TGTGCCAGCAGCGTCGAGCCTTCCTACGAGCAGTACTTC.

This clone was found a few times. The V call is TRBV25-1, the J call TRBJ1-1; 7 nucleotides match TRBD1. The germline CDR1 and CDR2 sequences are MGHDK and SYGVNS. Trimming took 3 bases from V and 10 from J; bases not matched to a gene: 5. The CDR3 runs 12 residues. The CDR3 is CASSDPGQRAFF. DNA of the CDR3: TGTGCCAGCAGTGATCCGGGACAGAGAGCTTTCTTT.